The entry below describes one T cell receptor (beta chain). Its antigen is unidentified. With 4 bases clipped from V and 2 bases from J, the junction kept 14 bases outside the gene matches. Germline V gene sequence: CDR1 SGHNT, CDR2 YYREEE (reference sequence). This CDR3 is built from 17 residues. Only in-frame clones appear in the TCRdb table, and some are missing; sequencing was by immunoSEQ multiplex PCR. The table lists 55,000 to 75,000 clones, about four fifths of them singletons. Before vaccination, two weeks after the third vaccination, and at progression, PBMC were collected. These data come from a study of glioma-infiltrating T cells after dendritic cell vaccination. Study at large: Autologous tumor lysate-pulsed dendritic cell vaccination was given between the early 2000s and the early 2010s. Monocyte-derived dendritic cells, cultured less than 8 days with IL-4 and GM-CSF, were pulsed with autologous tumor lysate. Broader study findings: Higher TCR clonality did not directly relate to longer survival.

This specimen was blood, taken before dendritic cell vaccination. This TCR derives from a human donor with glioblastoma. The genes are TRBV5-4 and TRBJ1-2, with TRBD1 identical over 7 bases. CDR3 nucleotides: TGTGCCAGCAGCCCACGACAGGGTTTAAGTGTAAACTATGGCTACACCTTC. This translates into CASSPRQGLSVNYGYTF.